This TCR beta chain comes out of a study of regulatory T cells in long-lasting Graves disease. This clonotype was seen at least ten times. The target antigen is unknown. The CDR3 is made up of 17 amino acids. Germline loops: CDR1 KGHSH, CDR2 LQKENI. Trimming left V 3 bases short and J 4 bases short, with 18 bases between. Notes on the study in general: Persistent disease was associated with favored TRBV28 usage and with favored use of TRBJ1-2 and TRBJ2-5. Comparison showed that persistent patients shared more public clonotypes (under 3,000) than new patients (966).

Time point defined: newly diagnosed GD, antithyroid drugs for less than 3 months. PBMC RNA was the source of the TCR library. HTBI primers from iRepertoire and Arm-PCR of CDR3 regions yielded the TCR beta libraries. TCRdb fed the multiplex PCR reads into MiXCR, producing one record per CDR3 protein. The table includes 400,000 to 500,000 distinct CDR3 sequences, about 16% detected once. The data were also submitted as part of a second study, on T cells in Graves' hyperthyroidism and ophthalmopathy. That paper adds: Stable hyperthyroidism was separated from ophthalmopathy by a model based on 13 V-J features.

This specimen was peripheral blood mononuclear cells (PBMCs), taken at new diagnosis, from a patient treated with antithyroid drugs. The chain recombines TRBV18 with TRBJ2-2; tentatively, D is TRBD2 (5 bases). The TCR sequence derives from a woman aged 25 to 39 with Graves disease. The CDR3 region has the DNA TGTGCCAGCTCACCTTCTCGTTTACCGGCGGGCACCGGGGAGCTGTTTTTT. This codes for CASSPSRLPAGTGELFF.